This TCR beta chain was observed in a study of T cell responses to AZD1222 COVID-19 vaccine (dated by TCRdb to the early 2020s). Turning to the overall study: AZD1222 recipients with second doses at about 4 weeks or about 12 weeks were pooled, because spike-specific TCR depth and breadth did not differ between schedules. Trial participants were enrolled by age into subgroups of 18-55, 56-69 and 70-plus years, and about 150, 27 and 61 TCR-sequenced participants, respectively, were included in these subgroups. TCR sequencing covered 230 or so trial participants: 200 to 220 given two doses of AZD1222 and around 26 given two doses of MenACWY control vaccine.

Concerning this clone: Which antigen it targets is not known. There are no base qualities to consult, and no much larger clone falls within one base.

From the cysteine through the phenylalanine, the CDR3 covers 14 amino acids. The entry retains the CDR3 DNA only, 42 bases that are in frame from base 1. Based on the germline V gene, the CDR1 and CDR2 sequences are SGHTA and FQGTGA. The V end gives up 5 bases and the J end 9 bases, leaving 7 bases in the junction not matched to a gene. Beyond this particular receptor, the publication reports: Conclusions about previously exposed vaccinees are limited, since just five or six AZD1222 recipients were seropositive for SARS-CoV-2 at baseline. Epitopes outside the regions mutated in the B.1.351 and B.1.1.7 variants were reportedly recognized by nearly half of the unique spike-specific TCRs. A significant rise in spike-specific TCR breadth and depth was observed after two AZD1222 doses relative to day 0 and relative to MenACWY recipients. In the small 56-69-year group, the increase in depth fell short of significance, most likely because of low power. CD4 TCRs associated with the vaccine covered the entire spike protein, and the dominant responses were in regions 160-218 and 743-854. Because no day 14 peak-response samples were available, repertoires were characterized only after the peak T cell response. Participants were mostly white British, with more females than males. The authors suggested clonal diversity may have been underestimated.

The CDR3 regions of human TCRbeta chains were analyzed by immunosequencing. The authors' pipeline ran thus. TCRs in the repertoires were compared against a reference library of SARS-CoV-2-specific TCRs that had been generated with the MIRA antigen-specificity platform. Breadth was defined as the fraction of unique TCRs that were SARS-CoV-2-associated, and depth was defined as the fraction of total T cells that were SARS-CoV-2-associated. Each spike-specific TCR was assigned to its reactive spike region and to a CD4 or CD8 class using the MIRA data. Log10-transformed breadth and depth values were compared by one-way ANOVA with Sidak's multiple comparisons tests. TCRdb provides this immuneACCESS table in a form limited to in-frame rearrangements. Some clones are lacking; in checked studies, under half of them reflect an unresolved V gene, and why the rest are absent is not known. V and J calls and clone size are as listed in that table; D and trimming were resolved from the DNA. Within this sample are over 100,000 clones, with about 87% of them counted one time only. Clones ranked in the top ten supply more than 7.5% of the sample.

Sample time point, as interpreted from the label and publication: baseline before first vaccination. Samples from vaccinated people were obtained from the UK trials COV001 and COV002, which included a single-blind randomized controlled phase 2/3 trial of AZD1222 (ChAdOx1 nCoV-19) in healthy adults. For TCRbeta chain sequencing, PBMC samples were collected from trial participants at day 0 and at day 28 after the second dose. The source material was peripheral blood, sampled on day 0 of AZD1222 vaccination. The receptor was isolated from an adult in good health. In this chain, TRBV7-3 is recombined with TRBJ2-1; the junction holds 10 bases that match TRBD2. In nucleotide form, the sequence is TGTGCCAGCAGCCCCCAGCGGGAGGGCCTTGAGCAGTTCTTC. The encoded protein is CASSPQREGLEQFF.